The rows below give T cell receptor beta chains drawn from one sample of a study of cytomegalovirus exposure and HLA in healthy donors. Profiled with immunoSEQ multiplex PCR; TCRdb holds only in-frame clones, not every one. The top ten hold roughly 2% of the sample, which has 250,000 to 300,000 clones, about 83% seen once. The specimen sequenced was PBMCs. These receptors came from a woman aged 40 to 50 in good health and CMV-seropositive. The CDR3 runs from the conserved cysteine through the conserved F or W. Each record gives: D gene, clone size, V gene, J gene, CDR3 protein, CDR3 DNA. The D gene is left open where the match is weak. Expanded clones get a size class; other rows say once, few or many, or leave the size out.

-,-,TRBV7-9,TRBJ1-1,CASSLAALGARTEAFF,TGTGCCAGCAGCTTAGCGGCTTTGGGGGCGCGCACTGAAGCTTTCTTT
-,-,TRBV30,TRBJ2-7,CAWSVLARVTYEQYF,TGTGCCTGGAGTGTTTTGGCCAGGGTCACCTACGAGCAGTACTTC
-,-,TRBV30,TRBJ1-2,CAWNRDTDYGYTF,TGTGCCTGGAACAGGGACACTGATTATGGCTACACCTTC
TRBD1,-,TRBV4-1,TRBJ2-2,CASSQDPGQGSTGELFF,TGCGCCAGCAGCCAAGACCCGGGACAGGGGAGCACCGGGGAGCTGTTTTTT
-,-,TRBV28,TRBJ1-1,CASSSRDNTEAFF,TGTGCCAGCAGCTCCAGGGATAACACTGAAGCTTTCTTT
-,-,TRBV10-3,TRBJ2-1,CATDPGVLSYNEQFF,TGTGCCACCGATCCCGGGGTCCTCTCCTACAATGAGCAGTTCTTC
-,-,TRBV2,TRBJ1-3,CASTRGQGMSGNTIYF,TGTGCCAGCACAAGGGGCCAGGGGATGTCGGGAAACACCATATATTTT
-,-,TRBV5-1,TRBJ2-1,CASSLVASGSNEQFF,TGCGCCAGCAGCTTAGTAGCTAGTGGGTCCAATGAGCAGTTCTTC
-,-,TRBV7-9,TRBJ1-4,CASSDPQGNEKLFF,TGTGCCAGCAGCGACCCTCAGGGGAATGAAAAACTGTTTTTT
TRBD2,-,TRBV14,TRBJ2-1,CASSQRGGLSGRPFRDNEQFF,TGTGCCAGCAGTCAAAGGGGAGGATTAAGCGGGAGGCCTTTCAGGGACAATGAGCAGTTCTTC
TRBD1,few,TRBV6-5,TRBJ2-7,CASSPGTGYEQYF,TGTGCCAGCAGCCCCGGGACAGGCTACGAGCAGTACTTC
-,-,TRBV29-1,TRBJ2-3,CSAKTRPSTDTQYF,TGCAGCGCAAAGACTAGGCCTAGCACAGATACGCAGTATTTT
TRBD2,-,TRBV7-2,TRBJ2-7,CASSPGLAGEQYF,TGTGCCAGCAGCCCAGGACTAGCGGGTGAGCAGTACTTC